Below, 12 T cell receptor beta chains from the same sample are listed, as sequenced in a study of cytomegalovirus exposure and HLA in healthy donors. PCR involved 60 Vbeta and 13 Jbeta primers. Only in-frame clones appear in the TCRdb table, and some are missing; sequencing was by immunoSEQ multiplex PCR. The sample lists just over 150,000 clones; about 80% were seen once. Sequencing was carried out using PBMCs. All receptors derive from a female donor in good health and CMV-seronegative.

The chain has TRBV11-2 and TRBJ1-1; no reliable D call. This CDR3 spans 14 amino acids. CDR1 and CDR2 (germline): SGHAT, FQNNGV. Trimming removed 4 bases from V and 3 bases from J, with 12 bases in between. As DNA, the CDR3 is TGTGCCAGCAGCTCCCCCCGTGTTTACACTGAAGCTTTCTTT. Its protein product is CASSSPRVYTEAFF.

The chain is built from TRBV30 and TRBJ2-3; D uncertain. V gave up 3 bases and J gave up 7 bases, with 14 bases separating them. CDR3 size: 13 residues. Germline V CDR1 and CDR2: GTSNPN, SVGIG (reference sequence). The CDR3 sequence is CAWRIGPRNTQYF. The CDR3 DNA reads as TGTGCCTGGAGGATCGGCCCGCGGAATACGCAGTATTTT.

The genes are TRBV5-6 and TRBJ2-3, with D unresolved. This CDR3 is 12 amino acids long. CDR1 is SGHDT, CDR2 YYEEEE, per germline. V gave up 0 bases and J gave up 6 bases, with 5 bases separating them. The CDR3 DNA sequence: TGTGCCAGCAGCTTGGGAGCCGATACGCAGTATTTT. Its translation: CASSLGADTQYF.

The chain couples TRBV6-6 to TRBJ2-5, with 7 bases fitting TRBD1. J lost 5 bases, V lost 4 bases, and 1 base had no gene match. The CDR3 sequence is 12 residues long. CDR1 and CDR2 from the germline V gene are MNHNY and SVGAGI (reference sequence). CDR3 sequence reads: CASSLDRETQYF. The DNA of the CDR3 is TGTGCCAGCAGTTTGGACAGGGAGACCCAGTACTTC.

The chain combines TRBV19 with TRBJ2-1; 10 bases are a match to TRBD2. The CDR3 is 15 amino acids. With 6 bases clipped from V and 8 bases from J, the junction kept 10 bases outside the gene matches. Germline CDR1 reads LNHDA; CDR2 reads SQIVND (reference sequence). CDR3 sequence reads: CASRVMASGSYEQFF. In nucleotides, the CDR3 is TGTGCCAGTAGAGTAATGGCTAGCGGGAGCTATGAGCAGTTCTTC. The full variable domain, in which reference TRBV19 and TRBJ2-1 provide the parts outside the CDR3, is DGGITQSPKYLFRKEGQNVTLSCEQNLNHDAMYWYRQDPGQGLRLIYYSQIVNDFQKGDIAEGYSVSREKKESFPLTVTSAQKNPTAFYLCASRVMASGSYEQFFGPGTRLTVL.

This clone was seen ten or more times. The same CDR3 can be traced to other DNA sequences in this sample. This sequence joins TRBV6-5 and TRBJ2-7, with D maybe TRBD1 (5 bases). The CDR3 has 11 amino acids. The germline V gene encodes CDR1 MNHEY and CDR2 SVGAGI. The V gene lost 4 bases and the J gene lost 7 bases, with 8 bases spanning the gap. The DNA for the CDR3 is TGTGCCAGCAGTTTCGCAGGGGAGCAGTACTTC. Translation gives CASSFAGEQYF.

CDR3 protein: CSVAGRQGLETGELFF. DNA for the CDR3: TGCAGCGTTGCTGGGAGACAGGGGTTGGAGACCGGGGAGCTGTTTTTT. The rearrangement uses TRBV29-1 and TRBJ2-2, with 8 bases aligning to TRBD1. Germline V CDR1 and CDR2: SQVTM, ANQGSEA. This CDR3 region has 16 residues. V gave up 4 bases and J gave up 5 bases; unmatched junction bases: 12.

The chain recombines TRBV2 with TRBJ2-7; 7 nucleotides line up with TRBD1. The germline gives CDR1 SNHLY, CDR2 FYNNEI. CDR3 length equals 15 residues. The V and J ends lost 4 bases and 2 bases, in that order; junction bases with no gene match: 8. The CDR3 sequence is CASSGARQGAYEQYF. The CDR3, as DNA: TGTGCCAGCAGTGGGGCTAGGCAGGGGGCCTACGAGCAGTACTTC.

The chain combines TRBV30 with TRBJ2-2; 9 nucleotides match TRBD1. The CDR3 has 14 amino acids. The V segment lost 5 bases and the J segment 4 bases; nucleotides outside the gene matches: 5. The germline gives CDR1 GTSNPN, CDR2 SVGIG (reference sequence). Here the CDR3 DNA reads TGTGCCTGGGGGACAGGGCCCGGCACCGGGGAGCTGTTTTTT. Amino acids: CAWGTGPGTGELFF. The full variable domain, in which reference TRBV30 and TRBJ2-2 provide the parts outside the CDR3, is SQTIHQWPATLVQPVGSPLSLECTVEGTSNPNLYWYRQAAGRGLQLLFYSVGIGQISSEVPQNLSASRPQDRQFILSSKKLLLSDSGFYLCAWGTGPGTGELFFGEGSRLTVL.

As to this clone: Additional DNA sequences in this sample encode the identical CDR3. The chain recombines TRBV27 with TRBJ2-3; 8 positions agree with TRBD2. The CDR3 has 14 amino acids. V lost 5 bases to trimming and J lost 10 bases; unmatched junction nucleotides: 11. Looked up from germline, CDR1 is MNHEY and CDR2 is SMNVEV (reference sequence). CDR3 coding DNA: TGTGCCAGCAGTGAGCCCGGGACTAGGTTTCCGCAGTATTTT. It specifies CASSEPGTRFPQYF.

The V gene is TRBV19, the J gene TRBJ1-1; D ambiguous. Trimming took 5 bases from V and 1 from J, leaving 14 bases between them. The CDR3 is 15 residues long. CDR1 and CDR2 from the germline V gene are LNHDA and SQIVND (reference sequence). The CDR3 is CASSFLMAGNTEAFF. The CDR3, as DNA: TGTGCCAGTAGTTTCCTCATGGCGGGGAACACTGAAGCTTTCTTT.

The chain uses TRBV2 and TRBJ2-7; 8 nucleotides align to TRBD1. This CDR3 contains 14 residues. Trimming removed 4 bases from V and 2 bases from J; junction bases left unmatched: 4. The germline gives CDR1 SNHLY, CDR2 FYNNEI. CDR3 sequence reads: CASSVETGAYEQYF. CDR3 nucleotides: TGTGCCAGCAGTGTTGAGACAGGGGCCTACGAGCAGTACTTC.